The source of this T cell receptor (beta chain) is a study of tumor-infiltrating lymphocytes in primary liver carcinoma. As regards this clonotype: A read error may explain this, as a much larger clone is one base away.

The CDR3 is 16 residues long. CDR1 and CDR2 (germline): MGHRA, YSYEKL. Both blood RNA, taken from unsorted whole blood, and germline DNA were extracted. Production of TCR beta cDNA used roughly 480 ng total RNA together with a constant-region primer. For TCR beta, libraries were produced by three nested multiplex PCR rounds using slightly modified ARM-PCR. Running about 11 cycles apiece, the first two PCR rounds relied on TRBV1-TRBV30 forward primers together with a C-beta reverse primer. TCRdb re-called the multiplex PCR reads with MiXCR, one entry per CDR3 protein. Of approximately 210,000 distinct CDR3 sequences in the sample, less than 65% are singletons; the top ten hold under 7.5%.

The chain couples TRBV4-1 to TRBJ2-1; 7 bases are a match to TRBD2. This receptor was obtained from a woman in her fifties or sixties with primary liver carcinoma and hepatitis B virus infection. Sequences were obtained from peripheral blood. CDR3 in DNA: TGCGCCAGCAGCCAAGGAGGAGGGAGGGCCCGGAATGTGCAGTTCTTC. Amino acid sequence: CASSQGGGRARNVQFF.